The rows below give T cell receptor beta chains drawn from one sample of a study of Ad26.COV2.S vaccination and SARS-CoV-2 variants. TCRdb keeps only in-frame clones here, not all; method: immunoSEQ multiplex PCR. Among 350,000 to 450,000 clones listed, approximately 90% were seen once. Sample: peripheral blood, taken after recovery from COVID-19. The receptor set was obtained from a human donor who had recovered from COVID-19. CDR3s include the opening cysteine and the closing phenylalanine or tryptophan. The D gene is left open where the match is weak. Only some rows state a clone size, as once, few, many or a class for expanded clones.

d_gene	v_gene	len	abundance	j_gene	CDR3nt	CDR3aa
TRBD1	TRBV6-5	14	once	TRBJ2-7	TGTGCCAGCAGTTACTCGGCCAGGGGGTACGAGCAGTACTTC	CASSYSARGYEQYF
-	TRBV3-1/TRBV3-2	16	once	TRBJ1-5	TGTGCCAGCAGCCAATACGGCGGAGAGGGGTCTCAGCCCCAGCATTTT	CASSQYGGEGSQPQHF
TRBD1	TRBV2	14	-	TRBJ1-2	TGTGCCAGCAGTGAGATACAGGGGGGGTATGGCTACACCTTC	CASSEIQGGYGYTF
-	TRBV7-2	17	-	TRBJ2-3	TGTGCCAGCAGCCTCGTCCCCCCTAGGTTTACACAAGATACGCAGTATTTT	CASSLVPPRFTQDTQYF
-	TRBV19	17	-	TRBJ2-3	TGTGCCAGTAGTATAGTGGGGGCGGGGGACCCCACAGATACGCAGTATTTT	CASSIVGAGDPTDTQYF
-	TRBV6-5	15	-	TRBJ2-7	TGTGCCAGCAGTTACTCGATGGGCGGCTCCTACGAGCAGTACTTC	CASSYSMGGSYEQYF
-	TRBV5-1	15	-	TRBJ2-7	TGCGCCAGCAGCGCTCTCGGGACATACTCCTACGAGCAGTACTTC	CASSALGTYSYEQYF
-	TRBV7-6	15	-	TRBJ1-6	TGTGCCAGCAGCCCAGTCCAGGGTGCGTTAGAACCCCTCCACTTT	CASSPVQGALEPLHF
TRBD2	TRBV27	17	once	TRBJ2-3	TGTGCCAGCAGCCCACTGGCGGGAGCAGCTAGCACAGATACGCAGTATTTT	CASSPLAGAASTDTQYF
-	TRBV6-1	12	-	TRBJ1-1	TGTGCCAGCAGTGATACATACACTGAAGCTTTCTTT	CASSDTYTEAFF
TRBD2	TRBV7-3	15	-	TRBJ2-1	TGTGCCAGCAGCCCACTAGCGGGGGGGCCGAATGAGCAGTTCTTC	CASSPLAGGPNEQFF
-	TRBV27	14	-	TRBJ1-2	TGTGCCAGCAGTCCCGGGGGGGGATTCTATGGCTACACCTTC	CASSPGGGFYGYTF
TRBD1	TRBV11-2	15	-	TRBJ2-5	TGTGCCAGCAGCCCGACAGGGGGGTCTGGAGAGACCCAGTACTTC	CASSPTGGSGETQYF
-	TRBV5-5	14	-	TRBJ1-1	TGTGCCAGCAGTCGTCTTACAGGGTGGACTGAAGCTTTCTTT	CASSRLTGWTEAFF
-	TRBV3-1/TRBV3-2	15	-	TRBJ2-1	TGTGCCAGCAGACAAGCGGGGACATCCTACAATGAGCAGTTCTTC	CASRQAGTSYNEQFF
-	TRBV11-2	13	-	TRBJ2-3	TGTGCCAGCAGCTCCGGTTACACAGATACGCAGTATTTT	CASSSGYTDTQYF
-	TRBV5-6	13	once	TRBJ2-5	TGTGCCAGCAGCCCGGGGGCCAGGGAGACCCAGTACTTC	CASSPGARETQYF
-	TRBV2	15	-	TRBJ2-3	TGTGCCAGCAGTGACCCTATCGGAGCCACAGATACGCAGTATTTT	CASSDPIGATDTQYF
TRBD2	TRBV6-4	16	-	TRBJ2-3	TGTGCCAGCAGTGAAGTTAGCGGGGGTAACACAGATACGCAGTATTTT	CASSEVSGGNTDTQYF
TRBD2	TRBV10-2	13	-	TRBJ2-1	TGCGCCGGGGGGACTAGCGGCTACAATGAGCAGTTCTTC	CAGGTSGYNEQFF
-	TRBV6-5	12	-	TRBJ1-1	TGTGCCAGCAGTTGGACGAACACTGAAGCTTTCTTT	CASSWTNTEAFF
-	TRBV27	12	-	TRBJ2-7	TGTGCCAGCAGTTGGGACGGCTACGAGCAGTACTTC	CASSWDGYEQYF
-	TRBV6-5	12	-	TRBJ1-1	TGTGCCAGCAGTTACTTGGGAACTGAAGCTTTCTTT	CASSYLGTEAFF
TRBD1	TRBV5-5	13	-	TRBJ2-5	TGTGCCAGCAGCTGGGACAGTCAAGAGACCCAGTACTTC	CASSWDSQETQYF
TRBD2	TRBV14	16	-	TRBJ2-3	TGTGCCAGCAACGGGACTAGCGGGGGGGCCACAGATACGCAGTATTTT	CASNGTSGGATDTQYF
-	TRBV5-4	16	-	TRBJ1-4	TGTGCCAGCAGCTTACCAGGGGCTGAGGCTAATGAAAAACTGTTTTTT	CASSLPGAEANEKLFF
-	TRBV6-5	15	-	TRBJ2-2	TGTGCCAGCAGTCCAGAGATCGGGGTTACCGGGGAGCTGTTTTTT	CASSPEIGVTGELFF
-	TRBV6-5	13	-	TRBJ1-2	TGTGCCAGCAGCCAAGGGGCAGCGGATGGCTACACCTTC	CASSQGAADGYTF
-	TRBV12-3/TRBV12-4	11	-	TRBJ2-5	TGTGCCAGCAGTCTAGGAGAGACCCAGTACTTC	CASSLGETQYF
TRBD2	TRBV20-1	14	-	TRBJ2-3	TGCAGTGCGAGTAGCGGGGGTTTCACAGATACGCAGTATTTT	CSASSGGFTDTQYF
-	TRBV7-9	15	-	TRBJ1-6	TGTGCCAGCAGCTCAGTAGGAGGGGCAATTTCACCCCTCCACTTT	CASSSVGGAISPLHF
-	TRBV5-7	14	once	TRBJ2-2	TGTGCCAGCAGCCGCGGACAGGCGGGAAGGGAGCTGTTTTTT	CASSRGQAGRELFF
-	TRBV19	13	-	TRBJ1-1	TGTGCCAGTAGTATGAGGCCGAACACTGAAGCTTTCTTT	CASSMRPNTEAFF
TRBD1	TRBV7-9	16	-	TRBJ1-5	TGTGCCAGCAGCTCAATAGACAGGGGGCGATTGCGGCCCCAGCATTTT	CASSSIDRGRLRPQHF
-	TRBV19	16	-	TRBJ1-5	TGTGCCAGTACCGGAGGGCGGTACGGGAGCAATCAGCCCCAGCATTTT	CASTGGRYGSNQPQHF
-	TRBV19	14	-	TRBJ1-5	TGTGCCAGTAGTATAGAACAGATCAATCAGCCCCAGCATTTT	CASSIEQINQPQHF
-	TRBV5-4	14	-	TRBJ2-1	TGTGCCAGCAGCGGCCGGGACTTGAACAATGAGCAGTTCTTC	CASSGRDLNNEQFF
-	TRBV9	15	-	TRBJ2-3	TGTGCCAGCAGCCCTACCCTGACTAGCACAGATACGCAGTATTTT	CASSPTLTSTDTQYF
TRBD1	TRBV9	16	-	TRBJ2-2	TGTGCCAGCAGTTCCTGGCGGGACAGGGGGACCGGGGAGCTGTTTTTT	CASSSWRDRGTGELFF
TRBD2	TRBV7-2	16	-	TRBJ2-5	TGTGCCAGCAGCCACACTAGCGGGGGGTCCCAAGAGACCCAGTACTTC	CASSHTSGGSQETQYF
TRBD1	TRBV2	15	-	TRBJ1-1	TGTGCCAGCAGGAAGCTGGGACAGATAAACACTGAAGCTTTCTTT	CASRKLGQINTEAFF
TRBD1	TRBV6-5	15	-	TRBJ1-4	TGTGCCAGCAGGTCGGGGACAGGGACTAATGAAAAACTGTTTTTT	CASRSGTGTNEKLFF
-	TRBV3-1/TRBV3-2	12	-	TRBJ2-1	TGTGCCAGCAGCCAAGTTCTGAATGAGCAGTTCTTC	CASSQVLNEQFF
TRBD1	TRBV5-1	12	-	TRBJ1-2	TGCGCCAGCAGCCGGGACAGTTTTGGCTACACCTTC	CASSRDSFGYTF
-	TRBV11-3	13	-	TRBJ2-7	TGTGCCAGCAGCTTACGAAGAGGGGACGAGCAGTACTTC	CASSLRRGDEQYF
-	TRBV5-1	15	-	TRBJ1-1	TGCGCCAGCAGAGTCTCGGACGGTCGGTCTCTGTGGGCTTTCTTT	CASRVSDGRSLWAFF
TRBD1	TRBV6-5	15	-	TRBJ2-7	TGTGCCAGCAGTTACGCGGACAGGGGGCAGGACGAGCAGTACTTC	CASSYADRGQDEQYF
-	TRBV5-4	12	-	TRBJ2-5	TGTGCCAGCAGCTTGGGACCAGAGACCCAGTACTTC	CASSLGPETQYF
TRBD2	TRBV19	15	-	TRBJ2-1	TGTGCCAGTTCCACCGGGACTAGCCCCTACAATGAGCAGTTCTTC	CASSTGTSPYNEQFF